The rows below give T cell receptor beta chains drawn from one sample of a study of T cell repertoires in cytomegalovirus infection. From the reads, TCRdb called clonotypes with MiXCR, one entry per CDR3 protein. The sample lists approximately 260,000 distinct CDR3 sequences, over 15% occurring once. Sequences were obtained from CD8+ T cells from PBMCs. The receptor set was obtained from a human donor in good health (CMV status not recorded). Some clones in this sample may be carry-over from other donors' samples. Both conserved end residues are part of each CDR3. A D gene is named only where the DNA matches it firmly. The listing skips clone size in some rows; elsewhere it reads once, few, many or a size class.

>many|TRBV9|NA|TRBJ2-7
CASSAQGIGYEQYF
TGTGCCAGCAGCGCGCAGGGGATCGGCTACGAGCAGTACTTC
>NA|TRBV2|NA|TRBJ2-1
CASSEADVSYTEQFF
TGTGCCAGCAGTGAAGCCGATGTCTCCTACACTGAGCAGTTCTTC
>few|TRBV4-1|NA|TRBJ2-3
CASSQETVADTQYF
TGCGCCAGCAGCCAAGAAACGGTAGCAGATACGCAGTATTTT
>NA|TRBV6-4|TRBD2|TRBJ2-3
CASSDAGDTDTQYF
TGTGCCAGCAGTGACGCGGGGGACACAGATACGCAGTATTTT
>NA|TRBV7-8|TRBD2|TRBJ2-5
CASSTGLAGPYQETQYF
TGTGCCAGCAGCACGGGACTAGCGGGTCCGTACCAAGAGACCCAGTACTTC
>NA|TRBV4-1|NA|TRBJ1-6
CASSQDWQENSPLHF
TGCGCCAGCAGCCAAGATTGGCAGGAAAATTCACCCCTCCACTTT
>few|TRBV4-1|TRBD2|TRBJ2-1
CASSLAGGRFDEQFF
TGCGCCAGCAGCCTTGCGGGGGGGCGTTTTGATGAGCAGTTCTTC
>many|TRBV7-9|TRBD1|TRBJ1-1
CASSPRTGVRAEAFF
TGTGCCAGCAGCCCGAGGACAGGGGTACGCGCTGAAGCTTTCTTT
>NA|TRBV5-6|TRBD1|TRBJ2-1
CASSFVQGARNEQFF
TGTGCCAGCAGCTTTGTACAGGGGGCCAGGAATGAGCAGTTCTTC
>many|TRBV28|NA|TRBJ2-3
CASIGGFIPDTQYF
TGTGCCAGCATAGGAGGTTTTATCCCAGATACGCAGTATTTT
>NA|TRBV6-2/TRBV6-3|NA|TRBJ2-3
CANSPAISADTQYF
TGTGCCAACAGCCCGGCGATCTCCGCAGATACGCAGTATTTT
>few|TRBV6-1|NA|TRBJ2-2
CASSHGLEVANTGELFF
TGTGCCAGCAGCCACGGACTGGAAGTCGCGAACACCGGGGAGCTGTTTTTT
>few|TRBV6-1|NA|TRBJ1-1
CASSEGSGNTEAFF
TGTGCCAGCAGTGAAGGGTCAGGGAACACTGAAGCTTTCTTT
>few|TRBV20-1|NA|TRBJ2-5
CSAATGLGLGETQYF
TGCAGTGCCGCTACAGGGCTTGGACTGGGAGAGACCCAGTACTTC